This entry concerns a single T cell receptor (beta chain). The data were taken from a study of blood T cells in healthy people across ages. V was shortened by 6 bases and J by 13 bases, with 25 bases between the two germline ends. Germline CDR1 DFQATT, CDR2 SNEGSKA (reference sequence). This CDR3 has 14 residues. Using a J-beta primer mix together with a sample-barcoded 5' primer, a second PCR was run for roughly 7 to 11 cycles. A single record per CDR3 protein comes from TCRdb applying MiXCR to the 5' RACE reads. The profile covers about 730,000 distinct CDR3 sequences, with 43% appearing a single time and roughly 19% taken by the ten largest.

V and J are TRBV20-1 and TRBJ2-1, with D perhaps TRBD2 (5 bases). Material for sequencing was blood. The TCR sequence derives from a woman in her fifties or sixties in good health. The CDR3 coding sequence is TGCAGTGCCGACACTAGGTTAGCCCCAGAGACCCAGTTCTTC. This encodes CSADTRLAPETQFF.